This T cell receptor beta chain was recorded in a study of OX40 agonist ivuxolimab in advanced cancers. General study results and limits: Among some nonresponders, normalized T-cell clonal expansion was also low. Partial responders treated at 0.1-3.0 mg/kg exhibited clonal expansion among the lowest measured.

The V and J ends lost 6 bases and 5 bases respectively, with 14 bases between them. Germline CDR1 is GTSNPN and CDR2 is SVGIG (reference sequence). The CDR3 length is 13 residues. About this clone: The antigen is not known.

Measured with immunoSEQ multiplex PCR; TCRdb has only the in-frame clones, and not every one. The sample consists of fewer than 55,000 clones, around 89% of them appearing once. This sequence originates from an adult with an advanced solid tumor such as melanoma, head and neck, liver or kidney cancer. The chain is built from TRBV30 and TRBJ1-3, with a possible D match to TRBD1 (5 bases). This material consisted of CD4+ or CD8+ T cells sorted from blood, taken in a trial of the OX40 agonist ivuxolimab. CDR3 in amino acids: CACRVLSRNTIYF. As DNA, the CDR3 is TGTGCCTGCAGGGTTTTGTCGAGAAACACCATATATTTT.